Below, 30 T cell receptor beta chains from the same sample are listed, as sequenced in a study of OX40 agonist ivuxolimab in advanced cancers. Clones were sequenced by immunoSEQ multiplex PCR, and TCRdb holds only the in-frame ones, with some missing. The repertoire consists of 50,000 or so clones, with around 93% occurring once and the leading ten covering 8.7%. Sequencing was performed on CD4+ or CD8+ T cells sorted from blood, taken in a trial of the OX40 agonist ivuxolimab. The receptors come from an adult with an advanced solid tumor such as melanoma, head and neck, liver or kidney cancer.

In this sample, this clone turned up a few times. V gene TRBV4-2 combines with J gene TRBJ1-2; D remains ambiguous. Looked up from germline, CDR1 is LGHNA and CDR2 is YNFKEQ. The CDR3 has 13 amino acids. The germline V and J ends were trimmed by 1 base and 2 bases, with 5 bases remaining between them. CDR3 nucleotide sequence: TGTGCCAGCAGCCAAGGACTGAACTATGGCTACACCTTC. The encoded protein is CASSQGLNYGYTF.

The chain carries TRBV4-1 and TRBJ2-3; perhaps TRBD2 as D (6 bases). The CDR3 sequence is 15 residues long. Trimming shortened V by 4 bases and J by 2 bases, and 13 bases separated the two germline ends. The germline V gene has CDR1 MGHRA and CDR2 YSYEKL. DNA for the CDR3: TGCGCCAGCAGCCTAGTGGCTAGCGACACAGATACGCAGTATTTT. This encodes CASSLVASDTDTQYF.

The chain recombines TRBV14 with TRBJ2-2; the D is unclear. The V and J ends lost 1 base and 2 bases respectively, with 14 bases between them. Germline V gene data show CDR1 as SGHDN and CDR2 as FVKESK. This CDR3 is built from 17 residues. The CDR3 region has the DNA TGTGCCAGCAGCCAAGGGAGCTTTCCAGAAAACACCGGGGAGCTGTTTTTT. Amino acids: CASSQGSFPENTGELFF.

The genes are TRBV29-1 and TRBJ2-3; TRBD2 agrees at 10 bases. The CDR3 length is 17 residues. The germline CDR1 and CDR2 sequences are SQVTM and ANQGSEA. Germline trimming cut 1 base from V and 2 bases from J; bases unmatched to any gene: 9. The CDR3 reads CSVEGGGLASYTDTQYF. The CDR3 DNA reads TGCAGCGTTGAAGGGGGGGGACTAGCGAGTTACACAGATACGCAGTATTTT.

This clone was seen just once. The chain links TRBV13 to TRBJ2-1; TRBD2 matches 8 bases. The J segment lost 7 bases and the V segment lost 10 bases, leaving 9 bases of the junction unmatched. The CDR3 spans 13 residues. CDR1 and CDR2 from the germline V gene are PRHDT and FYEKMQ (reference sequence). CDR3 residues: CATAGGVGNEQFF. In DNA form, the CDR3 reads TGTGCCACCGCCGGGGGGGTAGGTAATGAGCAGTTCTTC. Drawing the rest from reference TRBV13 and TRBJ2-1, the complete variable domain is AAGVIQSPRHLIKEKRETATLKCYPIPRHDTVYWYQQGPGQDPQFLISFYEKMQSDKGSIPDRFSAQQFSDYHSELNMSSLELGDSALYFCATAGGVGNEQFFGPGTRLTVL.

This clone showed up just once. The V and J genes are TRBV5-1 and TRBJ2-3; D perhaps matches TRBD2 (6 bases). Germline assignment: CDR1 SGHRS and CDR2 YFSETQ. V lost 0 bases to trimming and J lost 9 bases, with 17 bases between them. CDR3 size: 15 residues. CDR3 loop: CASSLDQEGVLTQYF. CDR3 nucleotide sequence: TGCGCCAGCAGCTTGGACCAGGAGGGAGTTCTCACGCAGTATTTT.

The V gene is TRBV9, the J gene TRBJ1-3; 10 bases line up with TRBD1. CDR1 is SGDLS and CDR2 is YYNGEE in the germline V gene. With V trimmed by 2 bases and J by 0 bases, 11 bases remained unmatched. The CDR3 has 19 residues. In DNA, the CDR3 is TGTGCCAGCAGCGTGGGGGACAGGGGTCCCGAAAGCTCTGGAAACACCATATATTTT. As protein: CASSVGDRGPESSGNTIYF.

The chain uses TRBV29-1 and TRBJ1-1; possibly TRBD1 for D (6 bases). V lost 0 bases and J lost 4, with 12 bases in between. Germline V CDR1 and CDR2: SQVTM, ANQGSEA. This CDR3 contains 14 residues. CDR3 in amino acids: CSVEEIGGPTEAFF. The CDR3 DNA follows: TGCAGCGTTGAAGAGATCGGGGGGCCCACTGAAGCTTTCTTT.

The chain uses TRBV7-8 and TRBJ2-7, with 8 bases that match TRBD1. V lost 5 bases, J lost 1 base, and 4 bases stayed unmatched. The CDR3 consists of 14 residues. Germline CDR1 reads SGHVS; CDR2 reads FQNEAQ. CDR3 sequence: CASSRRGLSYEQYF. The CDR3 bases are TGTGCCAGCAGCCGCAGGGGGCTATCCTACGAGCAGTACTTC.

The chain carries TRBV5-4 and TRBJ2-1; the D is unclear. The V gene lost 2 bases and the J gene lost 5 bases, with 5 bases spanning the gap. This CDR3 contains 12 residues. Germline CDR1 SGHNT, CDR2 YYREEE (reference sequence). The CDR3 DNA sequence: TGTGCCAGCAGCTTAACCAACAATGAGCAGTTCTTC. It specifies CASSLTNNEQFF.

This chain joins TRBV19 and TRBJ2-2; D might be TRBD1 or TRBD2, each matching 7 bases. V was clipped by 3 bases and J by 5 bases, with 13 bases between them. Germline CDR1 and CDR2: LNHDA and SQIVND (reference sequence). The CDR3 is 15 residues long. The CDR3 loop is CASSMGGGRTGELFF. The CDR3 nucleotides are TGTGCCAGTAGTATGGGAGGGGGCCGGACCGGGGAGCTGTTTTTT.

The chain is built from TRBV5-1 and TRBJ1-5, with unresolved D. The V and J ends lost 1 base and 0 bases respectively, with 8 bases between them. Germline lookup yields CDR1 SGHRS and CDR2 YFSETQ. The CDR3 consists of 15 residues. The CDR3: CASSLSGYSNQPQHF. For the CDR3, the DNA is TGCGCCAGCAGCTTGAGCGGGTATAGCAATCAGCCCCAGCATTTT. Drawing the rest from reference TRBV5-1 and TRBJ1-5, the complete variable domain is KAGVTQTPRYLIKTRGQQVTLSCSPISGHRSVSWYQQTPGQGLQFLFEYFSETQRNKGNFPGRFSGRQFSNSRSEMNVSTLELGDSALYLCASSLSGYSNQPQHFGDGTRLSIL.

The CDR3 region is CASSLGNYNEQFF. The CDR3 bases are TGTGCCAGCAGCTTAGGGAATTACAATGAGCAGTTCTTC. The chain employs TRBV7-2 and TRBJ2-1; no clear D gene. Looked up from germline, CDR1 is SGHTA and CDR2 is FQGNSA. The ends were cut back, 1 base at V and 4 bases at J, with 5 bases in the middle. This CDR3 has 13 amino acids. The complete variable domain, with remaining parts taken from reference TRBV7-2 and TRBJ2-1, reads GAGVSQSPSNKVTEKGKDVELRCDPISGHTALYWYRQSLGQGLEFLIYFQGNSAPDKSGLPSDRFSAERTGGSVSTLTIQRTQQEDSAVYLCASSLGNYNEQFFGPGTRLTVL.

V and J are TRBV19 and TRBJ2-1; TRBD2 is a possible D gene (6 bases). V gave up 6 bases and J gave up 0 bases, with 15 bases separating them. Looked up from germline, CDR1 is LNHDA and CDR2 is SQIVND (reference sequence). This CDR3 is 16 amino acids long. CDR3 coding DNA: TGTGCCAGTAGCCAGGCGACTAGGAGCTCCTACAATGAGCAGTTCTTC. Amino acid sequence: CASSQATRSSYNEQFF.

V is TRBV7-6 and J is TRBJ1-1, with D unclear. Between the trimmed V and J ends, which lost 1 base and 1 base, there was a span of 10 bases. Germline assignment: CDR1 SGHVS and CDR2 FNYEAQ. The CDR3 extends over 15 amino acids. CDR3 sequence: CASSLDGTWNTEAFF. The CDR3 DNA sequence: TGTGCCAGCAGCTTAGACGGCACTTGGAACACTGAAGCTTTCTTT. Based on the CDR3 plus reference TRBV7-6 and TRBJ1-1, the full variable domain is GAGVSQSPRYKVTKRGQDVALRCDPISGHVSLYWYRQALGQGPEFLTYFNYEAQQDKSGLPNDRFSAERPEGSISTLTIQRTEQRDSAMYRCASSLDGTWNTEAFFGQGTRLTVV.

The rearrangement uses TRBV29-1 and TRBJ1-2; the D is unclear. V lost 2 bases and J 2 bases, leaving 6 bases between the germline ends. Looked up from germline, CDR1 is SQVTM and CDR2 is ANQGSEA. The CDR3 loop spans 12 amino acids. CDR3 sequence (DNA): TGCAGCGTTGAAACAGAGAACTATGGCTACACCTTC. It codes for CSVETENYGYTF. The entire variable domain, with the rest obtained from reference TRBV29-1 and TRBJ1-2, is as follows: SAVISQKPSRDICQRGTSLTIQCQVDSQVTMMFWYRQQPGQSLTLIATANQGSEATYESGFVIDKFPISRPNLTFSTLTVSNMSPEDSSIYLCSVETENYGYTFGSGTRLTVV.

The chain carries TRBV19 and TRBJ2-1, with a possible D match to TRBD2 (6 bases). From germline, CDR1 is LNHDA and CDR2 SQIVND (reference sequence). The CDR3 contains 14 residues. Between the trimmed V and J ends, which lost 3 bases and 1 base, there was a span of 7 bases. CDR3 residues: CASSIGGSYNEQFF. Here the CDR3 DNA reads TGTGCCAGTAGTATCGGGGGATCCTACAATGAGCAGTTCTTC.

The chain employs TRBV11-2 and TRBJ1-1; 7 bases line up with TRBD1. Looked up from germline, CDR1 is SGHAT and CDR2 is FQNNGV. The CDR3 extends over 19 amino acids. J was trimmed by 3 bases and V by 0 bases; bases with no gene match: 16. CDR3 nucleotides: TGTGCCAGCAGCTTAGATGGTAGCGGGCAGGGGGGGATTTACACTGAAGCTTTCTTT. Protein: CASSLDGSGQGGIYTEAFF.

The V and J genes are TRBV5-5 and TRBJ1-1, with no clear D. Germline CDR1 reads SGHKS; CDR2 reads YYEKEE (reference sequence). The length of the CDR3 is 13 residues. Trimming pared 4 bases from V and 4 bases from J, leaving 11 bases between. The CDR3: CASSPVTSTEAFF. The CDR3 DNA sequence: TGTGCCAGCAGCCCGGTAACGAGCACTGAAGCTTTCTTT. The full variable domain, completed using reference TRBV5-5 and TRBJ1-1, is DAGVTQSPTHLIKTRGQQVTLRCSPISGHKSVSWYQQVLGQGPQFIFQYYEKEERGRGNFPDRFSARQFPNYSSELNVNALLLGDSALYLCASSPVTSTEAFFGQGTRLTVV.

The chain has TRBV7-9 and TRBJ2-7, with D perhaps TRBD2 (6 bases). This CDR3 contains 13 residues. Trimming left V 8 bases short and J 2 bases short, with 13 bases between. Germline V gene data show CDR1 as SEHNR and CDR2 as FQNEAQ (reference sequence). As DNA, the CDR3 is TGTGCCAGCCGGGTGGAGGGTGCCTACGAGCAGTACTTC. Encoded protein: CASRVEGAYEQYF.

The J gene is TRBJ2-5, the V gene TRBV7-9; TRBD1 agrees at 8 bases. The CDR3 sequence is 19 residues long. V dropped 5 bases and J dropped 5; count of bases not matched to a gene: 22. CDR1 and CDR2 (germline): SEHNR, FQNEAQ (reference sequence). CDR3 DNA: TGTGCCAGCAGCAGTCCGAGCCAAGCTGCCAGGGGGCTGTGGGAGACCCAGTACTTC. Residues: CASSSPSQAARGLWETQYF.

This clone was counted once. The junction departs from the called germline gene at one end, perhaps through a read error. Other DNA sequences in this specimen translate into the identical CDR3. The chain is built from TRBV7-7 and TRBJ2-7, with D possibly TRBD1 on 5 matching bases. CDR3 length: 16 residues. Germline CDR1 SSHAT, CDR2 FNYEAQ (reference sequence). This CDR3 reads CASSPGHNSPSYEQYF. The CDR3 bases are TGTGCTAGCAGCCCTGGACACAATTCACCTTCCTACGAGCAGTACTTC.

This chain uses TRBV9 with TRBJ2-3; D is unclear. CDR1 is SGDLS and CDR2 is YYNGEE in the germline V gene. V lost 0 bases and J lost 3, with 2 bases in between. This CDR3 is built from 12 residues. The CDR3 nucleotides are TGTGCCAGCAGCGTAGGTACAGATACGCAGTATTTT. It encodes CASSVGTDTQYF. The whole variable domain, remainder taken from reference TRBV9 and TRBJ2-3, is DSGVTQTPKHLITATGQRVTLRCSPRSGDLSVYWYQQSLDQGLQFLIQYYNGEERAKGNILERFSAQQFPDLHSELNLSSLELGDSALYFCASSVGTDTQYFGPGTRLTVL.

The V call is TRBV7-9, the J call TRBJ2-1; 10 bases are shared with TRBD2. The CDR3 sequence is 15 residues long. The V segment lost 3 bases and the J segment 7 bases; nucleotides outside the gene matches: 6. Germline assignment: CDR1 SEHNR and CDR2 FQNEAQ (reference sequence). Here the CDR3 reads CASSFRLAGVNEQFF. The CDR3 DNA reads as TGTGCCAGCAGCTTTCGGCTAGCGGGAGTGAATGAGCAGTTCTTC.

Here the CDR3 DNA reads TGTGCCAGCAGTTTACGGGAGCGGTTTTACGAGCAGTACTTC. It specifies CASSLRERFYEQYF. The chain combines TRBV28 with TRBJ2-7; maybe TRBD2 (6 bases). The length of the CDR3 is 14 residues. The V gene's germline CDR1 is MDHEN and CDR2 SYDVKM. V lost 2 bases, J lost 4 bases, and 12 bases lay in between.

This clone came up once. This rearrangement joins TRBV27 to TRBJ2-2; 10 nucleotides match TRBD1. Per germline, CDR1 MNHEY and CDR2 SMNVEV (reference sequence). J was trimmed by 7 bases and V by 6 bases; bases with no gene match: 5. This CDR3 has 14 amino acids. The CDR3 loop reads CASRPGQGFGELFF. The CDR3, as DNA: TGTGCCAGCAGGCCGGGACAGGGGTTCGGGGAGCTGTTTTTT.

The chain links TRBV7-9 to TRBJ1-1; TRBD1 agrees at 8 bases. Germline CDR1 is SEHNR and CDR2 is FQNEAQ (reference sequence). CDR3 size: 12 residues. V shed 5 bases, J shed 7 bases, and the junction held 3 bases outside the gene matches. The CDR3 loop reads CASSTGQGEAFF. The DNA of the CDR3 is TGTGCCAGCAGCACCGGACAGGGTGAAGCTTTCTTT.

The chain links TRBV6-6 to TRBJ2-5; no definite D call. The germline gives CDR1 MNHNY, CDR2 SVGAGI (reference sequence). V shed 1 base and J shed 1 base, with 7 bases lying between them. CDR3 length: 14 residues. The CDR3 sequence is CASSYYQSQETQYF. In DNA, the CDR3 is TGTGCCAGCAGTTACTACCAGAGCCAAGAGACCCAGTACTTC.

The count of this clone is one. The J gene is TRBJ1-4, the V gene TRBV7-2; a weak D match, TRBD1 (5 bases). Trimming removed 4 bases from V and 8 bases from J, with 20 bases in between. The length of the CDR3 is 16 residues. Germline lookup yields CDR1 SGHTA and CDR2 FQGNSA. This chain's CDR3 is CASSSKTGVEGEKLFF. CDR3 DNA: TGTGCCAGCAGCTCGAAAACAGGCGTAGAAGGGGAAAAACTGTTTTTT.

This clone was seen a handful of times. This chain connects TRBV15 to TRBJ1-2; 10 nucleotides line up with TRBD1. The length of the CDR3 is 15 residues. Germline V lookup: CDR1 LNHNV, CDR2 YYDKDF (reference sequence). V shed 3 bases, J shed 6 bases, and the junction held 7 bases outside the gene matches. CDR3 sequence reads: CATSSPGTGENGYTF. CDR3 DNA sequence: TGTGCCACCAGCAGTCCCGGGACAGGGGAGAATGGCTACACCTTC.